This is a list of T cell receptor beta chains from one sample in a study of blood T cell repertoires in COVID-19. The repertoire was sequenced with immunoSEQ multiplex PCR; TCRdb's copy has only in-frame clones and lacks some. The data show hundreds of thousands of clones, roughly 90% seen once. Source material: PBMCs or T cells enriched from blood (not recorded which). The receptors shown here come from a woman in her forties or fifties in a cohort exposed to, infected with or recovered from COVID-19 (not recorded which). The CDR3 runs from the conserved cysteine through the conserved F or W. Each record gives: clone size, J gene, D gene, V gene, CDR3 DNA, CDR3 protein. A D gene is named only where the DNA matches it firmly. A row's size may be missing; if present it is once, few, many or a size class.

abundance: .; j_gene: TRBJ1-2; d_gene: .; v_gene: TRBV12-5; CDR3nt: TGTGCTAGTGTCGATGAGACAGCCTGCTATGGCTACACCTTC; CDR3aa: CASVDETACYGYTF
abundance: few; j_gene: TRBJ1-1; d_gene: .; v_gene: TRBV19; CDR3nt: TGTGCCAGTAGTATGGGCAGGATGAACACTGAAGCTTTCTTT; CDR3aa: CASSMGRMNTEAFF
abundance: .; j_gene: TRBJ1-3; d_gene: TRBD1; v_gene: TRBV11-2; CDR3nt: TGTGCCAGCAGCCAAGACAGGGTTGGAAACACCATATATTTT; CDR3aa: CASSQDRVGNTIYF
abundance: .; j_gene: TRBJ1-1; d_gene: .; v_gene: TRBV10-3; CDR3nt: TGTGCCATCAGTGAATACGAAGCCGCTTTCTTT; CDR3aa: CAISEYEAAFF
abundance: .; j_gene: TRBJ1-1; d_gene: TRBD1; v_gene: TRBV7-9; CDR3nt: TGTGCCAGCAGCTTACGAGACAGGGGGAACACTGAAGCTTTCTTT; CDR3aa: CASSLRDRGNTEAFF
abundance: .; j_gene: TRBJ2-7; d_gene: TRBD1; v_gene: TRBV29-1; CDR3nt: TGCAGCGCCTTCGGGACAGAAATAAACGAGCAGTACTTC; CDR3aa: CSAFGTEINEQYF
abundance: few; j_gene: TRBJ2-1; d_gene: TRBD1; v_gene: TRBV7-9; CDR3nt: TGTGCCAGCAGCCTGGGACAGGGGTTCGGGAATGAGCAGTTCTTC; CDR3aa: CASSLGQGFGNEQFF
abundance: .; j_gene: TRBJ2-3; d_gene: .; v_gene: TRBV6-5; CDR3nt: TGTGCCAGCACCCCGAGGGAGGCGGATACGCAGTATTTT; CDR3aa: CASTPREADTQYF
abundance: .; j_gene: TRBJ1-1; d_gene: .; v_gene: TRBV28; CDR3nt: TGTGCCAGCAGTATCGGGGGGGCAGGACAGAACACTGAAGCTTTCTTT; CDR3aa: CASSIGGAGQNTEAFF
abundance: .; j_gene: TRBJ2-1; d_gene: TRBD1; v_gene: TRBV15; CDR3nt: TGTGCCACCACTATCGGGACAGGCGACCGAGGGGGCGATGAGCAGTTCTTC; CDR3aa: CATTIGTGDRGGDEQFF
abundance: .; j_gene: TRBJ1-5; d_gene: .; v_gene: TRBV18; CDR3nt: TGTGCCAGCTCAGCGCGTTCCGGCCAGGGCGGTAATCAGCCCCAGCATTTT; CDR3aa: CASSARSGQGGNQPQHF
abundance: .; j_gene: TRBJ1-2; d_gene: .; v_gene: TRBV30; CDR3nt: TGTGCCTGGAGTGGCAGGGCCTTTGCTAACTATGGCTACACCTTC; CDR3aa: CAWSGRAFANYGYTF
abundance: .; j_gene: TRBJ1-4; d_gene: .; v_gene: TRBV20-1; CDR3nt: TGCAGTGCTTTGAAACGGGAAAAACTGTTTTTT; CDR3aa: CSALKREKLFF
abundance: once; j_gene: TRBJ1-1; d_gene: .; v_gene: TRBV6-5; CDR3nt: TGTGCCAACAGGCCCCGACCGGGTGTCAACACTGAAGCTTTCTTT; CDR3aa: CANRPRPGVNTEAFF
abundance: .; j_gene: TRBJ1-1; d_gene: .; v_gene: TRBV7-9; CDR3nt: TGTGCCAGCAGCTTAGCCGCCAGCACTGAAGCTTTCTTT; CDR3aa: CASSLAASTEAFF
abundance: .; j_gene: TRBJ1-3; d_gene: .; v_gene: TRBV4-1; CDR3nt: TGCGCCAGCAGCCAAGGACTGAGAGGGCATACTGGAAACACCATATATTTT; CDR3aa: CASSQGLRGHTGNTIYF
abundance: .; j_gene: TRBJ1-2; d_gene: TRBD1; v_gene: TRBV7-3; CDR3nt: TGTGCCAGCAGCTCCGGGACAGGGCCCTATGGCTACACCTTC; CDR3aa: CASSSGTGPYGYTF
abundance: .; j_gene: TRBJ1-3; d_gene: .; v_gene: TRBV28; CDR3nt: TGTGCCAGCAGACTGAGCTCTGGAAACACCATATATTTT; CDR3aa: CASRLSSGNTIYF
abundance: .; j_gene: TRBJ1-2; d_gene: .; v_gene: TRBV28; CDR3nt: TGTGCCAGCAGTTTTGTGGAGGGAACGGCCCCTGGGGGCTACACCTTC; CDR3aa: CASSFVEGTAPGGYTF
abundance: .; j_gene: TRBJ1-4; d_gene: .; v_gene: TRBV4-1; CDR3nt: TGCGCCAGCAGCCAAGAATATGCAACTAATGAAAAACTGTTTTTT; CDR3aa: CASSQEYATNEKLFF
abundance: .; j_gene: TRBJ2-7; d_gene: .; v_gene: TRBV2; CDR3nt: TGTGCCAGCATCCAAGAGGTCTACGAGCAGTACTTC; CDR3aa: CASIQEVYEQYF
abundance: .; j_gene: TRBJ2-1; d_gene: .; v_gene: TRBV7-9; CDR3nt: TGTGCCAGCAGCTCGACGGGCAATGAGCAGTTCTTC; CDR3aa: CASSSTGNEQFF
abundance: .; j_gene: TRBJ1-2; d_gene: .; v_gene: TRBV28; CDR3nt: TGTGCCAGCGCACGGGGATCCAACTATGGCTACACCTTC; CDR3aa: CASARGSNYGYTF
abundance: .; j_gene: TRBJ2-6; d_gene: .; v_gene: TRBV18; CDR3nt: TGTGCCAGCTCCCTCGGGGTACCAACTGGGGCCAACGTCCTGACTTTC; CDR3aa: CASSLGVPTGANVLTF
abundance: .; j_gene: TRBJ2-7; d_gene: .; v_gene: TRBV18; CDR3nt: TGTGCCAGCTCCCTTGGGGCCAGCACCTACGAGCAGTACTTC; CDR3aa: CASSLGASTYEQYF
abundance: .; j_gene: TRBJ2-7; d_gene: TRBD1; v_gene: TRBV24-1; CDR3nt: TGTGCCACCAGTGACTCGGACAGGTCCTACGAGCAGTACTTC; CDR3aa: CATSDSDRSYEQYF
abundance: .; j_gene: TRBJ2-7; d_gene: TRBD1; v_gene: TRBV7-2; CDR3nt: TGTGCCAGCAGCTGGGACAGGGAGACCTACGAGCAGTACTTC; CDR3aa: CASSWDRETYEQYF
abundance: .; j_gene: TRBJ1-2; d_gene: TRBD1; v_gene: TRBV29-1; CDR3nt: TGCAGCGTTGAAGTAGGACAGGGGTATGGCTACACCTTC; CDR3aa: CSVEVGQGYGYTF
abundance: once; j_gene: TRBJ1-2; d_gene: .; v_gene: TRBV19; CDR3nt: TGTGCCAGTAGTATTCCCGGGGGGCCCGGCTACACCTTC; CDR3aa: CASSIPGGPGYTF
abundance: .; j_gene: TRBJ1-4; d_gene: .; v_gene: TRBV28; CDR3nt: TGTGCCAGCAGGTTGCGTACGTTCTCCGCTCGAAATGAAAAACTGTTTTTT; CDR3aa: CASRLRTFSARNEKLFF
abundance: .; j_gene: TRBJ1-5; d_gene: .; v_gene: TRBV9; CDR3nt: TGTGCCAGCAGCGTAGGAGGTTACGATCAGCCCCAGCATTTT; CDR3aa: CASSVGGYDQPQHF
abundance: .; j_gene: TRBJ2-7; d_gene: TRBD1; v_gene: TRBV7-9; CDR3nt: TGTGCCTGGGATACGGCGGGACAGGGAGTTCACGAGCAGTACTTC; CDR3aa: CAWDTAGQGVHEQYF
abundance: few; j_gene: TRBJ1-6; d_gene: .; v_gene: TRBV14; CDR3nt: TGTGCCAGCACCAAAGCCCGGAATTCACCCCTCCACTTT; CDR3aa: CASTKARNSPLHF
abundance: .; j_gene: TRBJ1-1; d_gene: .; v_gene: TRBV11-3; CDR3nt: TGTGCCAGCAGCTTAAACAGCCTGAACACTGAAGCTTTCTTT; CDR3aa: CASSLNSLNTEAFF
abundance: once; j_gene: TRBJ2-6; d_gene: .; v_gene: TRBV6-5; CDR3nt: TGTGCCAGCAGGCGCTTGTCCTCTGGGGCCAACGTCCTGACTTTC; CDR3aa: CASRRLSSGANVLTF
abundance: .; j_gene: TRBJ1-2; d_gene: .; v_gene: TRBV6-2/TRBV6-3; CDR3nt: TGTGCCAGCAGTTACGGTTCAGGCATCTATGGTAACACCTTC; CDR3aa: CASSYGSGIYGNTF
abundance: .; j_gene: TRBJ2-3; d_gene: .; v_gene: TRBV2; CDR3nt: TGTGCCAGCAGTTCCGACAGGGATACGCAGTATTTT; CDR3aa: CASSSDRDTQYF
abundance: .; j_gene: TRBJ1-1; d_gene: TRBD1; v_gene: TRBV7-2; CDR3nt: TGTGCCAGCAGCCGGAAACAGGGGGGGACCACTGAAGCTTTCTTT; CDR3aa: CASSRKQGGTTEAFF
abundance: .; j_gene: TRBJ2-4; d_gene: TRBD1; v_gene: TRBV5-5; CDR3nt: TGTGCCAGCAGCTTGGGGGTAACAGGGGCGAACATTCAGTACTTC; CDR3aa: CASSLGVTGANIQYF
abundance: .; j_gene: TRBJ2-5; d_gene: TRBD2; v_gene: TRBV3-1/TRBV3-2; CDR3nt: TGTGCCAGCAGCCAAGAGCTCCGGCTAGCGGGGGGTCGAGAGACCCAGTACTTC; CDR3aa: CASSQELRLAGGRETQYF
abundance: .; j_gene: TRBJ1-3; d_gene: TRBD1; v_gene: TRBV29-1; CDR3nt: TGCAGCGTTGACCCGACAGGGGGTGGAAACACCATATATTTT; CDR3aa: CSVDPTGGGNTIYF
abundance: .; j_gene: TRBJ2-1; d_gene: TRBD2; v_gene: TRBV14; CDR3nt: TGTGCCAGCAGCCATCTTAGCGGGGGGGCTTTCTATGAGCAGTTCTTC; CDR3aa: CASSHLSGGAFYEQFF
abundance: few; j_gene: TRBJ1-1; d_gene: TRBD1; v_gene: TRBV7-2; CDR3nt: TGTGCCAGCAGCTTAGCGCAGGGGGCACGGCGTACTGAAGCTTTCTTT; CDR3aa: CASSLAQGARRTEAFF
abundance: .; j_gene: TRBJ2-2; d_gene: TRBD1; v_gene: TRBV11-3; CDR3nt: TGTGCCAGCAGCCCTACAGGGGGCTTTAACACCGGGGAGCTGTTTTTT; CDR3aa: CASSPTGGFNTGELFF
abundance: .; j_gene: TRBJ1-1; d_gene: .; v_gene: TRBV10-3; CDR3nt: TGTGCCATCAGTGAGGCAATGCAGGGCGAGGCTTTCTTT; CDR3aa: CAISEAMQGEAFF
abundance: .; j_gene: TRBJ2-7; d_gene: TRBD1; v_gene: TRBV30; CDR3nt: TGTGCCTGGAGTGTGGGGACAGGGATCCCCTACGAGCAGTACTTC; CDR3aa: CAWSVGTGIPYEQYF
abundance: many; j_gene: TRBJ1-6; d_gene: .; v_gene: TRBV7-2; CDR3nt: TGTGCCAGCAGCCAAAATCGGGGTACACCCCTCCACTTT; CDR3aa: CASSQNRGTPLHF
abundance: .; j_gene: TRBJ1-2; d_gene: TRBD1; v_gene: TRBV30; CDR3nt: TGTGCCAGCCAAAGAGACAGGGGCCTTCCTGATGGCTACACCTTC; CDR3aa: CASQRDRGLPDGYTF
abundance: .; j_gene: TRBJ2-1; d_gene: .; v_gene: TRBV5-6; CDR3nt: TGTGCCAGCAGCTTGGCCCTTACCCCTAGCGAGGGCGCGCGTAGTGAGCAGTTCTTC; CDR3aa: CASSLALTPSEGARSEQFF
abundance: .; j_gene: TRBJ1-2; d_gene: .; v_gene: TRBV27; CDR3nt: TGTGCCAGCAGCCCGTGGCGCGGGGGAGCGGGCTATGGCTACACCTTC; CDR3aa: CASSPWRGGAGYGYTF
abundance: .; j_gene: TRBJ2-5; d_gene: .; v_gene: TRBV12-3/TRBV12-4; CDR3nt: TGTGCCAGCGGTCCCACAGAAGAGACCCAGTACTTC; CDR3aa: CASGPTEETQYF
abundance: .; j_gene: TRBJ1-1; d_gene: .; v_gene: TRBV29-1; CDR3nt: TGCAGCATAATCCGGTTCGACACTGAAGCTTTCTTT; CDR3aa: CSIIRFDTEAFF
abundance: .; j_gene: TRBJ1-1; d_gene: TRBD1; v_gene: TRBV6-4; CDR3nt: TGTGCCAGCAGTGGCGAACAGGGGATGAACACTGAAGCTTTCTTT; CDR3aa: CASSGEQGMNTEAFF